Detailed here is one T cell receptor beta chain. Its antigen remains unknown. TCRdb used MiXCR to reprocess the RT-PCR reads, holding one entry per CDR3 protein. The sample has under 850,000 distinct CDR3 sequences; approximately 18% are singletons. The data originate from a study of response to subunit inactivated influenza vaccine. Study-level points and caveats: Authors suggested few new T cells are recruited by each seasonal influenza vaccination.

Sequences were derived from PBMCs from blood, sampled more than 4 days after vaccination. The sequence derives from a man in his fifties or sixties who received an inactivated influenza vaccine.

This CDR3 reads CASSSWTSGVSETQYF. The DNA of the CDR3 is TGTGCCAGCAGTTCCTGGACTAGCGGGGTATCAGAGACCCAGTACTTC. This chain connects TRBV6-2 or TRBV6-3 to TRBJ2-5; 12 bases are a match to TRBD2. CDR3 length: 16 residues. The germline gives CDR1 MNHEY, CDR2 SVGEGT. The J segment lost 4 bases and the V segment lost 4 bases, leaving 7 bases of the junction unmatched.